The source of this T cell receptor beta chain is a study of blood T cell repertoires in COVID-19. Libraries were prepared by immunoSEQ multiplex PCR; TCRdb keeps only in-frame clonotypes and omits some of them. The sample records approximately 300,000 clones, nearly 90% being singletons. CDR1 MNHEY and CDR2 SMNVEV come from the germline V gene (reference sequence). Trimming removed 2 bases from V and 1 base from J, with 6 bases in between. The CDR3 contains 13 residues. Seattle's cohort entered during active infection and was followed longitudinally. This receptor was taken from a young woman with COVID-19, enrolled during active disease. The chain uses TRBV27 and TRBJ2-7; no clear D. Sequencing was performed on peripheral blood. CDR3 nucleotides: TGTGCCAGCAGTTTAGCGGAGTCCTACGAGCAGTACTTC. It yields the protein CASSLAESYEQYF.